One sample yielded the 8 T cell receptor beta chains listed below, sequenced in a study of T cells in Graves' hyperthyroidism and ophthalmopathy (dated by TCRdb to between 2018 and 2021). The library was built by means of multiplex PCR. TCRdb records Illumina HiSeq 2000 as the sequencer. TCR beta CDR3 regions were amplified from RNA transcripts. The TCR CDR3 was subjected to a first round of RT-PCR using the HTBI primer set and the Qiagen OneStep RT-PCR kit. The public reads were quality trimmed at Q25 with fastp and then assembled into clones with MiXCR by TCRdb, keeping productive beta chains. Every distinct CDR3 protein forms one entry, paired with its most common genes and DNA. Counted in this sample were hundreds of thousands of distinct CDR3 sequences; 15% to 20% of them appeared once. 47% of the sample lies in the top ten. The sequenced sample was blood. The receptors shown here come from a man aged 40-55 years with Graves' ophthalmopathy.

V is TRBV30 and J is TRBJ2-2, with TRBD2 matching over 12 bases. This CDR3 is built from 16 residues. The V and J ends lost 3 bases and 5 bases, in that order; junction bases with no gene match: 7. CDR1 and CDR2 (germline): GTSNPN, SVGIG (reference sequence). CDR3 residues: CAWRQLAGGRTGELFF. CDR3 DNA sequence: TGTGCCTGGAGACAACTAGCGGGGGGTAGGACCGGGGAGCTGTTTTTT.

In this sample, this clonotype turned up a few times. This chain links TRBV20-1 with TRBJ2-3; no firm D call. Deletions cut 3 bases from V and 4 bases from J, with 17 bases between. Germline CDR1 DFQATT, CDR2 SNEGSKA (reference sequence). CDR3 size: 15 residues. CDR3 in DNA: TGCAGTGCTAGTCTTTCTTCCTCCTCCGCAGATACGCAGTATTTT. This encodes CSASLSSSSADTQYF.

Ten or more counts support this clonotype. The J gene is TRBJ2-1, the V gene TRBV2; TRBD1 might be the D (6 bases). Trimming pared 4 bases from V and 0 bases from J, leaving 16 bases between. Germline CDR1 SNHLY, CDR2 FYNNEI. The CDR3 is 17 amino acids. The CDR3 DNA reads as TGTGCCAGCAGTGTTCTTACAGGGAATATCTCCTACAATGAGCAGTTCTTC. It codes for CASSVLTGNISYNEQFF.

The chain employs TRBV7-8 and TRBJ1-6, with D unresolved. Trimming removed 3 bases from V and 6 bases from J, with 3 bases in between. Germline V gene sequence: CDR1 SGHVS, CDR2 FQNEAQ. The CDR3 consists of 12 residues. The CDR3 loop reads CASSFSNSPLHF. CDR3 in DNA: TGTGCCAGCAGCTTCAGTAATTCACCCCTCCACTTT.

The V call is TRBV6-2 or TRBV6-3, the J call TRBJ2-5, with D unresolved. Germline CDR1 reads MNHEY; CDR2 reads SVGEGT. The germline V and J ends were trimmed by 5 bases and 7 bases, with 8 bases remaining between them. This CDR3 is built from 11 residues. The CDR3 coding sequence is TGTGCCAGCAGTCATATCGGGACCCAGTACTTC. Amino acids: CASSHIGTQYF.

This clonotype occurred many times. V is TRBV28 and J is TRBJ2-7; 8 positions agree with TRBD1. V shed 8 bases, J shed 0 bases, and the junction held 12 bases outside the gene matches. The CDR3 length is 16 residues. In germline, CDR1 is MDHEN, CDR2 SYDVKM. The CDR3 loop reads CASEAGGGFSSYEQYF. The CDR3 region has the DNA TGTGCCAGCGAAGCAGGGGGCGGATTCAGCTCCTACGAGCAGTACTTC.

J is TRBJ2-3 and V is TRBV7-9; 8 bases fit TRBD2. After removal of 3 bases from V and 5 bases from J, the junction contained 4 bases not matched to a gene. CDR1 and CDR2 from the germline V gene are SEHNR and FQNEAQ (reference sequence). The CDR3 is 14 amino acids. CDR3 in amino acids: CASSFGRAGDTQYF. The CDR3 DNA sequence: TGTGCCAGCAGCTTCGGGAGGGCAGGAGATACGCAGTATTTT.

The V and J genes are TRBV12-3 or TRBV12-4 and TRBJ1-3, with unresolved D. The CDR3 has 13 amino acids. The V and J ends lost 8 bases and 3 bases respectively, with 11 bases between them. This CDR3 is CASRRGGGNTIYF. The CDR3 nucleotides read TGTGCCAGCCGGCGGGGTGGTGGAAACACCATATATTTT.